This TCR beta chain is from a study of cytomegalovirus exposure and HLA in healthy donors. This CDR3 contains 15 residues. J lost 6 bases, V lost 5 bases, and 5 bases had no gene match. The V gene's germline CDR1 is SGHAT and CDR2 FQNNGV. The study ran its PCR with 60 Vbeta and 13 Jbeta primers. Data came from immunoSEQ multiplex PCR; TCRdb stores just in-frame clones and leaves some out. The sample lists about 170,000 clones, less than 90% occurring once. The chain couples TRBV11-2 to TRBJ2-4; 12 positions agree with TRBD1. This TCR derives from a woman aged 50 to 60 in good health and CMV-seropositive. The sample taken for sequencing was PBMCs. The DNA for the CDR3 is TGTGCCAGCAGCACCGGGACAGGGGGCCTAAACATTCAGTACTTC. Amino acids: CASSTGTGGLNIQYF.